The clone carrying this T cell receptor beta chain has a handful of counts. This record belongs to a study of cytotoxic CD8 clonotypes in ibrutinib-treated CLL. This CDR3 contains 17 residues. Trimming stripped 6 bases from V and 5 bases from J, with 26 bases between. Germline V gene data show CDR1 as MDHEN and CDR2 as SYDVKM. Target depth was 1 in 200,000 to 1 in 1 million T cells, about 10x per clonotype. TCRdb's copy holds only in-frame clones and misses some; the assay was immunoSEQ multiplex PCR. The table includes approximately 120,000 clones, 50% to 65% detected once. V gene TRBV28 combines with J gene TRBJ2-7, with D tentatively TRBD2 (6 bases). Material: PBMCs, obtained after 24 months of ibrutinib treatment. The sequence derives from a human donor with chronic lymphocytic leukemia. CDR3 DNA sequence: TGTGCCAGCAGCACCTCGTGGGGGGATTCAGCAAGAGACGAGCAGTACTTC. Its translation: CASSTSWGDSARDEQYF.